This T cell receptor (beta chain) came from a study of OX40 agonist ivuxolimab in advanced cancers. About the study: Clinicians treated patients with ivuxolimab, an agonistic anti-OX40 (CD134) antibody. Three dose-escalation patients had partial responses: one with hepatocellular carcinoma and two with cutaneous melanoma.

Sequencing used immunoSEQ multiplex PCR; TCRdb keeps in-frame clones, though not all of them. The data show fewer than 60,000 clones, with 80% to 90% seen just once and roughly 1.8% held by the top ten. V lost 3 bases and J lost 0, with 8 bases in between. The CDR3 is 14 amino acids. Germline V gene lookup returns CDR1 MDHEN and CDR2 SYDVKM. The source was CD4+ or CD8+ T cells sorted from blood, collected in a trial of the OX40 agonist ivuxolimab. This chain links TRBV28 with TRBJ1-1; tentative D call: TRBD1 (5 bases). The sequence came from an adult with an advanced solid tumor such as melanoma, head and neck, liver or kidney cancer. The CDR3 DNA reads as TGTGCCAGCAGTTTGGGGGGGATGAACACTGAAGCTTTCTTT. The encoded protein is CASSLGGMNTEAFF.